Given below is one TCR beta chain in context. Its antigen remains unknown. The data belong to a study of cytomegalovirus exposure and HLA in healthy donors. Overall study: The 666 first-cohort repertoires shared a platform with the 100 to 150 validation repertoires, as reported in a later analysis.

Donors came from a validation cohort of approximately 110 subjects, distinct from the first 666-subject cohort. Regarding the study as a whole: Cytomegalovirus association was listed for approximately 150 TCR beta chains.

TCRdb keeps only in-frame clones here, not all; method: immunoSEQ multiplex PCR. The repertoire has roughly 150,000 clones, about 80% of them found once; the top ten carry roughly 27%. V was pared by 0 bases and J by 0 bases, with 13 bases of the junction left unmatched. There are 20 residues in the CDR3. Germline CDR1 is SGDLS and CDR2 is YYNGEE. This clonotype originated in a man younger than 40 in good health and CMV-seropositive. What was sequenced was PBMCs. The chain is built from TRBV9 and TRBJ2-4, with 9 bases aligning to TRBD2. CDR3 coding DNA: TGTGCCAGCAGCGTAGTTATAAGGTCTAGCGGGACGGTAGCCAAAAACATTCAGTACTTC. Translated, it gives CASSVVIRSSGTVAKNIQYF. Together with reference TRBV9 and TRBJ2-4, the CDR3 gives the full variable domain: DSGVTQTPKHLITATGQRVTLRCSPRSGDLSVYWYQQSLDQGLQFLIQYYNGEERAKGNILERFSAQQFPDLHSELNLSSLELGDSALYFCASSVVIRSSGTVAKNIQYFGAGTRLSVL.